This TCR beta chain was identified during a study of blood T cell repertoires in COVID-19. Study-wide background: PBMCs, B-cell-depleted T cells, or T cells were the source of the cDNA or gDNA that made up the material.

Using immunoSEQ multiplex PCR, the repertoire was profiled, and TCRdb retains in-frame clones only, with some absent. The table includes 75,000 or so clones, roughly 85% detected once. This CDR3 comprises 12 residues. Trimming stripped 6 bases from V and 8 bases from J, with 13 bases between. Germline CDR1 MNHEY, CDR2 SMNVEV (reference sequence). Sequencing was carried out using peripheral blood. The chain links TRBV27 to TRBJ1-2; TRBD1 is a possible D gene (5 bases). This clonotype was obtained from a woman in her sixties or seventies with acute or convalescent COVID-19. CDR3: CASSDDSRGYTF. In DNA form, the CDR3 reads TGTGCCAGCAGCGACGACAGTCGGGGCTACACCTTC.